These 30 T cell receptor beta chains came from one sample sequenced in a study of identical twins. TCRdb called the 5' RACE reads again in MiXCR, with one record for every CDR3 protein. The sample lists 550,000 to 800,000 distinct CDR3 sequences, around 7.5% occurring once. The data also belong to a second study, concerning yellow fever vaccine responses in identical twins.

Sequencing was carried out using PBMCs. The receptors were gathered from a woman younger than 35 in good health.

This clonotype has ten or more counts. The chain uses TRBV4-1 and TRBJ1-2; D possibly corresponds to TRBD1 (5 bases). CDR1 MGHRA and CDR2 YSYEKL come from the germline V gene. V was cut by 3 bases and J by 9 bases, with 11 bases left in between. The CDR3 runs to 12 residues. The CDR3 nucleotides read TGCGCCAGCAGCCAGGTGGGGGGGAGCTACACCTTC. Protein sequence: CASSQVGGSYTF.

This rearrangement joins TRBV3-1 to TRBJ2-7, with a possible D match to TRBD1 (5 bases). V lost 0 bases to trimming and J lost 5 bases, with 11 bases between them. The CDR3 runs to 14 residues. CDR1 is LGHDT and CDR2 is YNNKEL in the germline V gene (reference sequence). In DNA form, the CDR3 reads TGTGCCAGCAGCCAAGATCATTTAGGGGACGAGCAGTACTTC. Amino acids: CASSQDHLGDEQYF.

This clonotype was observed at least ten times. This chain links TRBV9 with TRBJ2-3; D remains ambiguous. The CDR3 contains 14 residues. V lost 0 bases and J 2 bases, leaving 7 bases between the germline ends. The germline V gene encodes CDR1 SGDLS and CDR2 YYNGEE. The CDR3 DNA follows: TGTGCCAGCAGCGTAGTTTATCCCACAGATACGCAGTATTTT. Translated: CASSVVYPTDTQYF.

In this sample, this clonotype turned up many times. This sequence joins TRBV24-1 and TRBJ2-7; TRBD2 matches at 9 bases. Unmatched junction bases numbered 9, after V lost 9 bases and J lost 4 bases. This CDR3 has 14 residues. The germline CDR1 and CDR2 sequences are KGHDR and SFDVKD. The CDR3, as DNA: TGTGCCACCTTTGGGACTAGCCCTTCATACGAGCAGTACTTC. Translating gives CATFGTSPSYEQYF.

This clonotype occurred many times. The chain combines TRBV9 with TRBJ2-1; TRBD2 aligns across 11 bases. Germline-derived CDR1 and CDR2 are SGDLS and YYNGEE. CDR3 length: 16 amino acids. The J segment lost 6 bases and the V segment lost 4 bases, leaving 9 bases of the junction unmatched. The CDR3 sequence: CASSPRLAGGLNEQFF. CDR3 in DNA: TGTGCCAGCAGCCCCCGGCTAGCGGGAGGCCTCAATGAGCAGTTCTTC.

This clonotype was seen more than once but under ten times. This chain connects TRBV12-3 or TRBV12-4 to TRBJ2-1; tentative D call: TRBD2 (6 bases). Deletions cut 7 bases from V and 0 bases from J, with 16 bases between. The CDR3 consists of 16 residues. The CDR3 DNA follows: TGTGCCAGCAAGTCCGGGACTGCTAGCTCCTACAATGAGCAGTTCTTC. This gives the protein CASKSGTASSYNEQFF.

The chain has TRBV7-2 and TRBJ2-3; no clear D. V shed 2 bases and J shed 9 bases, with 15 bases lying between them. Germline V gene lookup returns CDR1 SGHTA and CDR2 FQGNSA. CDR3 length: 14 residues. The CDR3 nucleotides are TGTGCCAGCAGCTTACTTACGGTGTCGTTGACGCAGTATTTT. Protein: CASSLLTVSLTQYF.

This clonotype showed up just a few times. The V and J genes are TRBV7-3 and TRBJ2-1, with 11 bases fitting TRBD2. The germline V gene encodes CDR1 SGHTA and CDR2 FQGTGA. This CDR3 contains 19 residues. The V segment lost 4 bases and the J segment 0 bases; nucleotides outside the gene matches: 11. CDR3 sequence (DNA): TGTGCCAGCAGCTCACCCGGGACTAGCGGTTCCCTCTCCTACAATGAGCAGTTCTTC. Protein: CASSSPGTSGSLSYNEQFF. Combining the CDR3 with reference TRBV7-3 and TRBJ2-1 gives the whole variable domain GAGVSQTPSNKVTEKGKYVELRCDPISGHTALYWYRQSLGQGPEFLIYFQGTGAADDSGLPNDRFFAVRPEGSVSTLKIQRTERGDSAVYLCASSSPGTSGSLSYNEQFFGPGTRLTVL.

The CDR3 loop is CASSLTAGQGLHEQFF. Here the CDR3 DNA reads TGTGCCAGCTCACTCACCGCGGGACAGGGGCTACATGAGCAGTTCTTC. The V and J genes are TRBV18 and TRBJ2-1; the match to TRBD1 covers 10 bases. From germline, CDR1 is KGHSH and CDR2 LQKENI. V gave up 4 bases and J gave up 8 bases; unmatched junction bases: 11. CDR3 length: 16 amino acids.

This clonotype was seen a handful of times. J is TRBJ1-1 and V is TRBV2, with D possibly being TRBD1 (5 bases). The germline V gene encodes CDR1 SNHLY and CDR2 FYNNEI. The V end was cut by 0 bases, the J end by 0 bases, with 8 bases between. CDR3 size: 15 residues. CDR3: CASSEAGGLNTEAFF. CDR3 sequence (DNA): TGTGCCAGCAGTGAAGCGGGGGGGTTGAACACTGAAGCTTTCTTT.

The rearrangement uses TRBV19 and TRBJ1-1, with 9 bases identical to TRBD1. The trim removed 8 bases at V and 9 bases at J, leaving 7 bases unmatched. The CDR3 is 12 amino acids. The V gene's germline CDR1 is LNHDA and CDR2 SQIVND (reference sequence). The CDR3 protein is CASGEDRGKAFF. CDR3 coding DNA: TGTGCCAGTGGGGAGGACAGGGGTAAAGCTTTCTTT.

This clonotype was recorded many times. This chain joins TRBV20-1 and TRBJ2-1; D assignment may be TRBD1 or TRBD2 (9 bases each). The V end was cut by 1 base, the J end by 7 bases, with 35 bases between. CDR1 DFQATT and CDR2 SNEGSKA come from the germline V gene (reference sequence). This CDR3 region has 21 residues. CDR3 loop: CSARVLRDREKPGLAVNEQFF. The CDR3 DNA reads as TGCAGTGCTAGAGTACTCCGGGACAGGGAGAAGCCGGGACTAGCTGTTAATGAGCAGTTCTTC.

CDR3 in DNA: TGTGCCAGCAGCCTACAGTATAGCAATCAGCCCCAGCATTTT. Translated: CASSLQYSNQPQHF. The chain links TRBV7-8 to TRBJ1-5; D uncertain. Trimming stripped 5 bases from V and 0 bases from J, with 8 bases between. The length of the CDR3 is 14 residues. The germline CDR1 and CDR2 sequences are SGHVS and FQNEAQ.

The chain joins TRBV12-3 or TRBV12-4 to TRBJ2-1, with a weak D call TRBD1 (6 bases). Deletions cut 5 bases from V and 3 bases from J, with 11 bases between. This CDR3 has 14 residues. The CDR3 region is CASSGQPNYNEQFF. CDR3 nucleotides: TGTGCCAGCAGTGGACAGCCCAACTACAATGAGCAGTTCTTC.

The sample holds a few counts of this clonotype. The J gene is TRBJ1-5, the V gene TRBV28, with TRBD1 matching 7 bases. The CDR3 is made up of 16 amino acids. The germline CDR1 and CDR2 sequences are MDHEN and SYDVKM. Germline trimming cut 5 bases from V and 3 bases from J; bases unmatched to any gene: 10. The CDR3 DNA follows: TGTGCCAGCAGTCCCCTAAAGGGGACAGTCAATCAGCCCCAGCATTTT. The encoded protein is CASSPLKGTVNQPQHF.

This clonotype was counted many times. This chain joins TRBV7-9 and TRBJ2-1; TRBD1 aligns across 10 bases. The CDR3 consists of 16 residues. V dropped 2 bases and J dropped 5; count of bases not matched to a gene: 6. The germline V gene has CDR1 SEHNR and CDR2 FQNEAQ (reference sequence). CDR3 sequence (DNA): TGTGCCAGCAGCTTAATCCCCGGGACAGGGGACAATGAGCAGTTCTTC. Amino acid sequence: CASSLIPGTGDNEQFF. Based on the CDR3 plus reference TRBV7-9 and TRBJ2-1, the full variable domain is DTGVSQNPRHKITKRGQNVTFRCDPISEHNRLYWYRQTLGQGPEFLTYFQNEAQLEKSRLLSDRFSAERPKGSFSTLEIQRTEQGDSAMYLCASSLIPGTGDNEQFFGPGTRLTVL.

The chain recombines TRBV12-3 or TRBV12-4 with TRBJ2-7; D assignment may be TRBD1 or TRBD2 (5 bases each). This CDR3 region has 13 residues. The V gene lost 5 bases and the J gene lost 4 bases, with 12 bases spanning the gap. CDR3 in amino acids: CASSEADIYEQYF. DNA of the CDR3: TGTGCCAGCAGTGAAGCGGACATTTACGAGCAGTACTTC.

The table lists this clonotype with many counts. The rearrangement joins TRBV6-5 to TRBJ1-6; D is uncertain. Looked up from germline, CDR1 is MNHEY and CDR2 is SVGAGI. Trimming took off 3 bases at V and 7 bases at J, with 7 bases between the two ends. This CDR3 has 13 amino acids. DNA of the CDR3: TGTGCCAGCAGTTATGTTGGAAATTCACCCCTCCACTTT. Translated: CASSYVGNSPLHF.

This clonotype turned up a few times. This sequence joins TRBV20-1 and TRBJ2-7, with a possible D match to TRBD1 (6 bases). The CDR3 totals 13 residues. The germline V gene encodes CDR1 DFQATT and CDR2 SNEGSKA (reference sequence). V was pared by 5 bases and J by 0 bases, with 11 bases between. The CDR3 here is CSAEGHLSYEQYF. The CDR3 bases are TGCAGTGCTGAGGGACACCTCTCCTACGAGCAGTACTTC.

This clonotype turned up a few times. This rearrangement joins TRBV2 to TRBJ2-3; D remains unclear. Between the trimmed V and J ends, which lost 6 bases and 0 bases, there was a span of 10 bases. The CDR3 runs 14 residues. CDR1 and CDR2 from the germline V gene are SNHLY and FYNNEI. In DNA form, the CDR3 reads TGTGCCAGCAGAAGCCTAGAAAGCACAGATACGCAGTATTTT. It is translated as CASRSLESTDTQYF.

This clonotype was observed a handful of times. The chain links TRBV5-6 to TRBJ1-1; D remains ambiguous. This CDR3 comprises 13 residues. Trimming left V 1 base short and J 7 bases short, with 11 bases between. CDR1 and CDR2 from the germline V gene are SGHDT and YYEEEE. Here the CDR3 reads CASSLNLGGEAFF. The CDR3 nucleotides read TGTGCCAGCAGCTTGAATCTGGGCGGTGAAGCTTTCTTT.

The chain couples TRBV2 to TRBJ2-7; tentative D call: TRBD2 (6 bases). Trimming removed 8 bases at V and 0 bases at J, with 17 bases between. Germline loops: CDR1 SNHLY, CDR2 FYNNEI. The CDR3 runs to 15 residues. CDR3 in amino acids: CASGYQGLSSYEQYF. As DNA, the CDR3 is TGTGCCAGCGGATACCAGGGACTCTCCTCCTACGAGCAGTACTTC.

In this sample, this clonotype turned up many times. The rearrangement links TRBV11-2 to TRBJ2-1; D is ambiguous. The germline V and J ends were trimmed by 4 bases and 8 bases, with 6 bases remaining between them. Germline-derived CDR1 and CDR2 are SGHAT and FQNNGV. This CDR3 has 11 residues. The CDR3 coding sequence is TGTGCCAGCAGCTCCGGCCATGAGCAGTTCTTC. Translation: CASSSGHEQFF.

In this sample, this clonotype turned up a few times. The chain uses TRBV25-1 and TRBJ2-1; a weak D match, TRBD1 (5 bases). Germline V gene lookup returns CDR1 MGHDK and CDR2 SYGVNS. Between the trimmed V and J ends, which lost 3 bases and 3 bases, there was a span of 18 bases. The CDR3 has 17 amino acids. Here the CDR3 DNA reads TGTGCCAGCAGTGAGAAGGGGCAACAAAAAAACTACAATGAGCAGTTCTTC. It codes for CASSEKGQQKNYNEQFF. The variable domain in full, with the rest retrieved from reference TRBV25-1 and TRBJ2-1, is EADIYQTPRYLVIGTGKKITLECSQTMGHDKMYWYQQDPGMELHLIHYSYGVNSTEKGDLSSESTVSRIRTEHFPLTLESARPSHTSQYLCASSEKGQQKNYNEQFFGPGTRLTVL.

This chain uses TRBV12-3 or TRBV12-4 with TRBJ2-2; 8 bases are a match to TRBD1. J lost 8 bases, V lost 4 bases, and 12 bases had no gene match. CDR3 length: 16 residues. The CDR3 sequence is CASSSRTGSRAGELFF. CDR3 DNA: TGTGCCAGCAGTTCCCGGACAGGGAGTAGGGCAGGGGAGCTGTTTTTT.

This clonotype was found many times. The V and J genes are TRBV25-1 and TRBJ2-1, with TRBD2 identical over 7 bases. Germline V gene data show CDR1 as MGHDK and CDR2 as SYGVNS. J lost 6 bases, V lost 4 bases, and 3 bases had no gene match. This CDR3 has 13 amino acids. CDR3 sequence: CASSVSSGNEQFF. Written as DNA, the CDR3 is TGTGCCAGCAGTGTGTCTAGCGGCAATGAGCAGTTCTTC.

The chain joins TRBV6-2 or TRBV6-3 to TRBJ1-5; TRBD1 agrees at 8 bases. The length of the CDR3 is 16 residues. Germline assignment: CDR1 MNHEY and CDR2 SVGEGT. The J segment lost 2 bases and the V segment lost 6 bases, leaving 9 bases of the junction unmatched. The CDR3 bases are TGTGCCAGCAGAGTTCGGACAGGGAGTGGCAATCAGCCCCAGCATTTT. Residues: CASRVRTGSGNQPQHF.

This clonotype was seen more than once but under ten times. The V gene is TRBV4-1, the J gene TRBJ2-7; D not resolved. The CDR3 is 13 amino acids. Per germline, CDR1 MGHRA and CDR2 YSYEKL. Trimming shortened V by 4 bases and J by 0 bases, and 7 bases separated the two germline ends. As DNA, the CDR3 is TGCGCCAGCAGCCCCTCTCTCTCCTACGAGCAGTACGTC. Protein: CASSPSLSYEQYV.

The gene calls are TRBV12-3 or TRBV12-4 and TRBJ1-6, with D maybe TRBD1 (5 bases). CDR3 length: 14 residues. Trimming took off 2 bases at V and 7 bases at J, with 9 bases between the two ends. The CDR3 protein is CASSLIGANSPLHF. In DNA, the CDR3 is TGTGCCAGCAGTTTAATAGGGGCGAATTCACCCCTCCACTTT.

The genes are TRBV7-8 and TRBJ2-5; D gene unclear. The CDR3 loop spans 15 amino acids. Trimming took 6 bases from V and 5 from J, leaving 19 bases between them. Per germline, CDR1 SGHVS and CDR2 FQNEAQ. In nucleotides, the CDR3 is TGTGCCAGCAGAGTCGAGGCTCCCGGATGGGAGACCCAGTACTTC. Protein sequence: CASRVEAPGWETQYF. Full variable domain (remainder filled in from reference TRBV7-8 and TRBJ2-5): GAGVSQSPRYKVAKRGQDVALRCDPISGHVSLFWYQQALGQGPEFLTYFQNEAQLDKSGLPSDRFFAERPEGSVSTLKIQRTQQEDSAVYLCASRVEAPGWETQYFGPGTRLLVL.